This is a list of T cell receptor beta chains from one sample in a study of long-term antiretroviral therapy in people with HIV. Data came from immunoSEQ multiplex PCR; TCRdb stores just in-frame clones and leaves some out. Of roughly 20,000 clones in the sample, less than 85% were seen once. This specimen consisted of unsorted PBMCs, obtained less than 1.8 years before starting antiretroviral therapy. The receptor set was obtained from a woman between 40 and 50 years old with HIV. Both conserved end residues are part of each CDR3. D genes are given only for firm matches. The size of a clone is reported for some rows only, either as once, few or many, or as a class for expanded clones.

j_call | clone_size | d_call | v_call | cdr3_nt | cdr3_aa
TRBJ1-1 | - | - | TRBV30 | TGTGCCTGTGTACAGGGAGATCACACTGAAGCTTTCTTT | CACVQGDHTEAFF
TRBJ2-5 | few | - | TRBV9 | TGTGCCAGCAGCGTGTCAGACCGACAAGAGACCCAGTACTTC | CASSVSDRQETQYF
TRBJ2-3 | - | TRBD2 | TRBV19 | TGTGCCAGTAGTATGTTAGCGGGAGCTAGAGATACGCAGTATTTT | CASSMLAGARDTQYF
TRBJ2-3 | - | - | TRBV5-1 | TGCGCCAGCAGCAAAGACAGGTCCACAGATACGCAGTATTTT | CASSKDRSTDTQYF
TRBJ1-2 | - | - | TRBV18 | TGTGCCAGCTCACCTCTGACAGGAGAAACTACTAACTATGGCTACACCTTC | CASSPLTGETTNYGYTF
TRBJ2-7 | medium-sized | - | TRBV21-1 | TGTGCCAGCAGAAGGCTAGCGGAGAGCTACGAGCAGTACTTC | CASRRLAESYEQYF
TRBJ1-1 | - | - | TRBV4-2 | TGTGCCAGCAGCCAAGGGGTTCTGGAGTTCACTGAAGCTTTCTTT | CASSQGVLEFTEAFF
TRBJ2-3 | - | - | TRBV19 | TGTGCCAGTAGTTTACTAGGGGCCTCGGATACGCAGTATTTT | CASSLLGASDTQYF
TRBJ1-5 | few | - | TRBV6-5 | TGTGCCAGCAGTTACAGTTTGGTTAGCAATCAGCCCCAGCATTTT | CASSYSLVSNQPQHF
TRBJ1-2 | - | - | TRBV6-5 | TGTGCCAGCAGTTACCAGCGGGACTATGGCTACACCTTC | CASSYQRDYGYTF